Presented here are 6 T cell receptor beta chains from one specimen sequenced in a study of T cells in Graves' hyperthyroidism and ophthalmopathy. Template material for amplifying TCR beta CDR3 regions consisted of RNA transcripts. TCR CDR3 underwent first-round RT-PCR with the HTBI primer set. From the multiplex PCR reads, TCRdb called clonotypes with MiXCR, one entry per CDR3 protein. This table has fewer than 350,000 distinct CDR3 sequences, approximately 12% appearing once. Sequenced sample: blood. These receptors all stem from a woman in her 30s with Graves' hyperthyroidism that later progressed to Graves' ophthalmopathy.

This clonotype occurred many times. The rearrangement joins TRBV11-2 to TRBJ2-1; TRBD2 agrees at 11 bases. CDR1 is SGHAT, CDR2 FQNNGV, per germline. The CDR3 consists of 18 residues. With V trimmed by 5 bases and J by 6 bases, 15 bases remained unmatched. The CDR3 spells CASSLPRGSGRAGNEQFF. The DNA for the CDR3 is TGTGCCAGCAGCCTACCCCGTGGTAGCGGGAGGGCCGGCAATGAGCAGTTCTTC.

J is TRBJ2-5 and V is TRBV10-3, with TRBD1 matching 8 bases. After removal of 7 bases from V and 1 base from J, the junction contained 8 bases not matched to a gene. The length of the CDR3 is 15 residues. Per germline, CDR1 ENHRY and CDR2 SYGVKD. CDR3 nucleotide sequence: TGTGCCATCAAACAGGGGGAAGGACCCCAAGAGACCCAGTACTTC. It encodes CAIKQGEGPQETQYF.

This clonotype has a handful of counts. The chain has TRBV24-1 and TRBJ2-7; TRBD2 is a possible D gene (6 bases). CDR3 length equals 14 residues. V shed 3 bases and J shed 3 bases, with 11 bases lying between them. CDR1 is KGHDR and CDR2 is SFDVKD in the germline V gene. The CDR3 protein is CATSDAGLSYEQYF. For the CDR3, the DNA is TGTGCCACCAGTGATGCGGGACTGAGCTACGAGCAGTACTTC.

Here the CDR3 reads CAIRGGAGNSGNTIYF. The CDR3 DNA reads TGTGCCATCAGGGGGGGCGCAGGGAACTCTGGAAACACCATATATTTT. The chain uses TRBV10-3 and TRBJ1-3, with a tentative D call TRBD1 (6 bases). Trimming removed 6 bases at V and 0 bases at J, with 15 bases between. The CDR3 consists of 16 residues. Germline V lookup: CDR1 ENHRY, CDR2 SYGVKD.

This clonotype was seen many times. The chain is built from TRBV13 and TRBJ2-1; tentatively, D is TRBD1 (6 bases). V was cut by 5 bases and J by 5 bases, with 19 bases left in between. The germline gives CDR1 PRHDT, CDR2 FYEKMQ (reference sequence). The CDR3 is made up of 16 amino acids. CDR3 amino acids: CASSPKGESVDNEQFF. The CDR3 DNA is TGTGCCAGCAGCCCCAAGGGGGAGTCGGTCGACAATGAGCAGTTCTTC.

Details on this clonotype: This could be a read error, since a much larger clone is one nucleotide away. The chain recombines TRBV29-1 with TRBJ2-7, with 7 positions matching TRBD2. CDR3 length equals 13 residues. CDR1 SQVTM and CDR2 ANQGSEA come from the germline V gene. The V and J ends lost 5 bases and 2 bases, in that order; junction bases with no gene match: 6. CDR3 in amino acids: CSVRGESTYEQYF. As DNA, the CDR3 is TGCAGCGTTCGGGGGGAAAGCACCTACGAGCAGTACTTC.